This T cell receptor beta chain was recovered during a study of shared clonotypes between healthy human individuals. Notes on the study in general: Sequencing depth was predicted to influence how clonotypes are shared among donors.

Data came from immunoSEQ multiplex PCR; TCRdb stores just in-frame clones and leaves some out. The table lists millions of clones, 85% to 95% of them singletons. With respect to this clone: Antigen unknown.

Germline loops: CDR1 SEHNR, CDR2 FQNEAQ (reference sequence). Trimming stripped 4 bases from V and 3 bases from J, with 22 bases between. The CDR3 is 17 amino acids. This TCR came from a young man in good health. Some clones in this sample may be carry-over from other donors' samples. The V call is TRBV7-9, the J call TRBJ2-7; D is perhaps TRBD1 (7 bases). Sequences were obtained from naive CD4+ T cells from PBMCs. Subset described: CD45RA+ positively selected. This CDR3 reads CASSSSSWGQGGYEQYF. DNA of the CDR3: TGTGCCAGCAGCTCCTCCTCATGGGGGCAGGGGGGCTACGAGCAGTACTTC.